The clone carrying this T cell receptor beta chain was seen at least ten times. The antigen remains unidentified. This sample stems from a study of T cell repertoires in cytomegalovirus infection. Regarding the study as a whole: HLA-C-restricted CMV-specific TCR beta clonotypes prevailed in the ex vivo response.

TCRdb reprocessed the reads via MiXCR and lists one record per CDR3 protein. The sample has almost 300,000 distinct CDR3 sequences, approximately 8.9% seen once. The sequence was collected from a human donor in good health (CMV status not recorded). Some clones in this sample may be carry-over from other donors' samples. Specimen: PBMCs.

The CDR3: CASSFQGEQPQHF. The CDR3 region has the DNA TGTGCCAGCAGCTTCCAGGGGGAACAGCCCCAGCATTTT. The V gene is TRBV7-2, the J gene TRBJ1-5; 7 nucleotides line up with TRBD1. The ends lost 3 bases at V and 7 bases at J; junction bases unmatched: 3. This CDR3 has 13 residues. Germline V CDR1 and CDR2: SGHTA, FQGNSA.